A single T cell receptor beta chain is shown here with its context. Its cognate antigen is unknown. A read error may account for a junction end that differs from germline. The identical CDR3 is also encoded by other nucleotide sequences in the sample. The CDR3 length is 14 residues. Germline-derived CDR1 and CDR2 are LGHNA and YSLEER. Extracted RNA was reverse transcribed, and the resulting cDNA served as sequencing template. Libraries were prepared by immunoSEQ multiplex PCR; TCRdb keeps only in-frame clonotypes and omits some of them. The data contain tens of thousands of clones, approximately 65% of them singletons. The sample's treatment: oral pan-JAK inhibitor, 5-10 mg twice daily. This record belongs to a study of CD8+ T cells in alopecia areata. Study-level points and caveats: It was lesional scalp, especially alopecia totalis/universalis, that showed higher clonality than normal scalp. Amid tofacitinib therapy, many expanded lesional clones stayed present in scalp and blood. Association of baseline CD8+ expansion with response is uncertain owing to one nonresponder.

The sequenced sample was CD8+ T cells sorted from blood, obtained at week 4, from a patient treated with tofacitinib. J is TRBJ1-5 and V is TRBV4-3; the match to TRBD1 covers 9 bases. This receptor was taken from a human donor with alopecia areata. The CDR3 reads CASSPGQGNQPQHF. CDR3 nucleotide sequence: TGCGCCAGCAGCCCGGGACAGGGCAATCAGCCCCAACATTTT.